This TCR beta chain was sequenced for a study of vaccination and CD4 T cells after COVID-19. For the study at large: Each post-COVID sample was drawn after diagnosis, and the median interval was approximately 92 days (range 35 to 161). Sampling that followed vaccination took place a median approximately 70 days after dose two, within a range of 14 to 241.

Time point: late sampling 161 to 241 days after vaccination in a few convalescent patients. This clonotype was seen just once. MiXCR, applied by TCRdb to the PCR reads, yields one record per CDR3 protein. The sample carries about 28,000 distinct CDR3 sequences, roughly 50% recorded once. This TCR was recovered from a human donor who had recovered from COVID-19. Sequencing was performed on CD4+ T cells from blood, taken about 7 months after SARS-CoV-2 vaccination.

CDR3 sequence: CSARDWGVSTDTQYF. In DNA, the CDR3 is TGCAGTGCTAGAGATTGGGGGGTTAGCACAGATACGCAGTATTTT. The chain uses TRBV20-1 and TRBJ2-3; TRBD2 is a possible D gene (6 bases). CDR1 and CDR2 (germline): DFQATT, SNEGSKA (reference sequence). The CDR3 has 15 amino acids. V was cut by 0 bases and J by 0 bases, with 10 bases left in between.